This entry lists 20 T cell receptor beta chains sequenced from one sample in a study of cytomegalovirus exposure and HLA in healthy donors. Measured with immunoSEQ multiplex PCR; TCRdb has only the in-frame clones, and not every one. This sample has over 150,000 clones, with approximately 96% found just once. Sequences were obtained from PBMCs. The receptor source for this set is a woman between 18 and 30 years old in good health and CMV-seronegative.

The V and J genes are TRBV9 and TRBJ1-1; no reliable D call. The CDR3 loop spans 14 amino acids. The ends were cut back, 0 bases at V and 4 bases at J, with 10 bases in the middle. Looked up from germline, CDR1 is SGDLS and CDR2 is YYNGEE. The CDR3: CASSVGGRSTEAFF. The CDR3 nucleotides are TGTGCCAGCAGCGTAGGAGGAAGATCCACTGAAGCTTTCTTT.

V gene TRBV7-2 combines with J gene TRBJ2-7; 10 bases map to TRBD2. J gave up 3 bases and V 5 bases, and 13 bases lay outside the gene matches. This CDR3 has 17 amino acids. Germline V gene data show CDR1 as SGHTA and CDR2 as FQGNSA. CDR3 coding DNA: TGTGCCAGCAGCCCTTATGCCCTCAGCGGGGGGGGCTACGAGCAGTACTTC. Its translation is CASSPYALSGGGYEQYF. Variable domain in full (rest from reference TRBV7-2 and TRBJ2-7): GAGVSQSPSNKVTEKGKDVELRCDPISGHTALYWYRQSLGQGLEFLIYFQGNSAPDKSGLPSDRFSAERTGGSVSTLTIQRTQQEDSAVYLCASSPYALSGGGYEQYFGPGTRLTVT.

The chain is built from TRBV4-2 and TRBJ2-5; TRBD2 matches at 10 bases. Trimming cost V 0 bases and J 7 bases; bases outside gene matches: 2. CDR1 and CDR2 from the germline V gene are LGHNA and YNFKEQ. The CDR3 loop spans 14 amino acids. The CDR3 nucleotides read TGTGCCAGCAGCCAAGAACGACTAGCGGGGACCCAGTACTTC. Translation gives CASSQERLAGTQYF.

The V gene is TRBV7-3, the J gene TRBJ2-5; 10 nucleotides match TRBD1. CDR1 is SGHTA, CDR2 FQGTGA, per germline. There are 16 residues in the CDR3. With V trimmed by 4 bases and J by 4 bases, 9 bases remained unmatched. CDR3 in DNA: TGTGCCAGCAGCTCGACAGGGGGCGCGTCTTTAGAGACCCAGTACTTC. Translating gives CASSSTGGASLETQYF. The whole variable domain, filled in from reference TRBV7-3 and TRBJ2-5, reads GAGVSQTPSNKVTEKGKYVELRCDPISGHTALYWYRQSLGQGPEFLIYFQGTGAADDSGLPNDRFFAVRPEGSVSTLKIQRTERGDSAVYLCASSSTGGASLETQYFGPGTRLLVL.

CDR3 sequence: CASSAERGGNSPLHF. CDR3 nucleotide sequence: TGCGCCAGCAGCGCCGAGCGGGGGGGCAATTCACCCCTCCACTTT. This sequence joins TRBV4-1 and TRBJ1-6, with D perhaps matching TRBD1 (6 bases). V dropped 5 bases and J dropped 7 bases, with 15 bases sitting between them. Germline CDR1 and CDR2: MGHRA and YSYEKL. The CDR3 has 15 residues.

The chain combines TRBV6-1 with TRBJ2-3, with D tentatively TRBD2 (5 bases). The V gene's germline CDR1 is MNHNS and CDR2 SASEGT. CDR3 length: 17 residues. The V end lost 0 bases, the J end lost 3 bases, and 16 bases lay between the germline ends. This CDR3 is CASSEAAGLGVTDTQYF. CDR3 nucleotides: TGTGCCAGCAGTGAAGCCGCCGGACTGGGCGTGACAGATACGCAGTATTTT.

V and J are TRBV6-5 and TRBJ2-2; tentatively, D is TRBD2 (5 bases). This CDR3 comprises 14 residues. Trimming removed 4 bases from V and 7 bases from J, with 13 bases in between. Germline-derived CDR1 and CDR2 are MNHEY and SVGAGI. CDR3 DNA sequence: TGTGCCAGCAGTTTGAGGGCCTGGATCGGGGAGCTGTTTTTT. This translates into CASSLRAWIGELFF.

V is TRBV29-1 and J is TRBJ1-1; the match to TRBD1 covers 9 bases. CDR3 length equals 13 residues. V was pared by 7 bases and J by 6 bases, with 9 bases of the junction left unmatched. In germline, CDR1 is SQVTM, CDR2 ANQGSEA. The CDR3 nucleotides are TGCAGCGGAACCGGGACAGGGACTTCTGAAGCTTTCTTT. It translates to CSGTGTGTSEAFF.

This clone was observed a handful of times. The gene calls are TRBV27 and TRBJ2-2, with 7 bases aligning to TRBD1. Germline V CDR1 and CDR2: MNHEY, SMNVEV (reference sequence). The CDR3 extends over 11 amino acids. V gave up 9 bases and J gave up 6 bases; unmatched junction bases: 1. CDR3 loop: CARTGPGELFF. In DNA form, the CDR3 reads TGTGCCAGGACAGGGCCCGGGGAGCTGTTTTTT.

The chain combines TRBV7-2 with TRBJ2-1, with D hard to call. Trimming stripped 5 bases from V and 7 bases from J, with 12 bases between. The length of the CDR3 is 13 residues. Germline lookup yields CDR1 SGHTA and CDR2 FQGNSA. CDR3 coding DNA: TGTGCCAGCAGCCTCGACCGAGGTAATGAGCAGTTCTTC. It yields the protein CASSLDRGNEQFF.

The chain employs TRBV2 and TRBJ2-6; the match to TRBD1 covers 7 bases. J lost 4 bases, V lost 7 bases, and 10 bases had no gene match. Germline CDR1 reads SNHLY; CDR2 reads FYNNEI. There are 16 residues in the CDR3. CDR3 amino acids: CASIRDRVSGANVLTF. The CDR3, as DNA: TGTGCCAGCATTCGGGACAGAGTCTCCGGGGCCAACGTCCTGACTTTC.

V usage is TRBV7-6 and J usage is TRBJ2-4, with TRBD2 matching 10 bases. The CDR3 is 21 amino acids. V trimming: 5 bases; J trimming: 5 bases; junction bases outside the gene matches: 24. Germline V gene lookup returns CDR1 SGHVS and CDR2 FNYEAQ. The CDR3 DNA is TGTGCCAGCAGCCCTGCCTTGGGAGCTAGCGGGGGACTAGATCTCCAAAACATTCAGTACTTC. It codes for CASSPALGASGGLDLQNIQYF.

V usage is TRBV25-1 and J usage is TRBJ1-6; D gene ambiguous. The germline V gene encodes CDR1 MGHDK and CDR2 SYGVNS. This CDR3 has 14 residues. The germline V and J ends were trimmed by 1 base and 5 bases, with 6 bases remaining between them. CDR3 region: CASSEWADNSPLHF. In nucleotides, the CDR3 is TGTGCCAGCAGTGAATGGGCAGATAATTCACCCCTCCACTTT.

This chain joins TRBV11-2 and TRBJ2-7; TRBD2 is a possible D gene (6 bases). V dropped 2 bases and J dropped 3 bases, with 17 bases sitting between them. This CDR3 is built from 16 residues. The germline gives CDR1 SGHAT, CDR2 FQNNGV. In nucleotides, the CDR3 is TGTGCCAGCAGCTTACAGAGGGCCCCCGGGAGCTACGAGCAGTACTTC. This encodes CASSLQRAPGSYEQYF.

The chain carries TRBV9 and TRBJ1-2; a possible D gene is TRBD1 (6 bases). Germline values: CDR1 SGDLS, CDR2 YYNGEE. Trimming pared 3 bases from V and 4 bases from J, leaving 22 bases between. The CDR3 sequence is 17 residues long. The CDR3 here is CASSAGGGPKTGYGYTF. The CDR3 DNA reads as TGTGCCAGCAGCGCGGGGGGGGGCCCCAAAACGGGCTATGGCTACACCTTC. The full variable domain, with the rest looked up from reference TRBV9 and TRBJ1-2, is DSGVTQTPKHLITATGQRVTLRCSPRSGDLSVYWYQQSLDQGLQFLIQYYNGEERAKGNILERFSAQQFPDLHSELNLSSLELGDSALYFCASSAGGGPKTGYGYTFGSGTRLTVV.

The CDR3 spells CASNWDWTYEQYF. Written as DNA, the CDR3 is TGTGCCAGCAACTGGGACTGGACCTACGAGCAGTACTTC. This chain connects TRBV6-1 to TRBJ2-7, with a possible D match to TRBD2 (6 bases). Trimming took off 7 bases at V and 2 bases at J, with 12 bases between the two ends. This CDR3 is 13 amino acids long. Germline values: CDR1 MNHNS, CDR2 SASEGT.

The CDR3 reads CASSPTSRGETQYF. As DNA, the CDR3 is TGTGCCAGCAGTCCGACTTCTCGGGGGGAGACCCAGTACTTC. V and J are TRBV7-3 and TRBJ2-5, with D perhaps matching TRBD2 (6 bases). Per the germline V gene, CDR1 is SGHTA and CDR2 is FQGTGA. This CDR3 contains 14 residues. V lost 6 bases, J lost 5 bases, and 16 bases lay in between.

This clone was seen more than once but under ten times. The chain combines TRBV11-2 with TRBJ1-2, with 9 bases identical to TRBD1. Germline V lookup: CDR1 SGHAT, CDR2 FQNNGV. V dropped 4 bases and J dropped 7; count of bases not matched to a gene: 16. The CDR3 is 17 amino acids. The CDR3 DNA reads TGTGCCAGCAGCTCAACCCGGACAGGGGTGGGCATAATTGGCTACACCTTC. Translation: CASSSTRTGVGIIGYTF.

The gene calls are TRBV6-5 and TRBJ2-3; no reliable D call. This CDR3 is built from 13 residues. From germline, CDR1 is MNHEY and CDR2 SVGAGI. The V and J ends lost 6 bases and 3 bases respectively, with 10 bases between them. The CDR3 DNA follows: TGTGCCAGCAGCCCTACCACGACAGATACGCAGTATTTT. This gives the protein CASSPTTTDTQYF.

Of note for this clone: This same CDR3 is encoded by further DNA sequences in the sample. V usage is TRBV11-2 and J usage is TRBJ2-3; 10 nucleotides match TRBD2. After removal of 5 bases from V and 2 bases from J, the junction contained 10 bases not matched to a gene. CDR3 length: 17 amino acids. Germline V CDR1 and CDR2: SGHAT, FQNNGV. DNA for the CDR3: TGTGCCAGCAGCCTGGGGCTAGCGGGGGCCTACACAGATACGCAGTATTTT. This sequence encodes CASSLGLAGAYTDTQYF.